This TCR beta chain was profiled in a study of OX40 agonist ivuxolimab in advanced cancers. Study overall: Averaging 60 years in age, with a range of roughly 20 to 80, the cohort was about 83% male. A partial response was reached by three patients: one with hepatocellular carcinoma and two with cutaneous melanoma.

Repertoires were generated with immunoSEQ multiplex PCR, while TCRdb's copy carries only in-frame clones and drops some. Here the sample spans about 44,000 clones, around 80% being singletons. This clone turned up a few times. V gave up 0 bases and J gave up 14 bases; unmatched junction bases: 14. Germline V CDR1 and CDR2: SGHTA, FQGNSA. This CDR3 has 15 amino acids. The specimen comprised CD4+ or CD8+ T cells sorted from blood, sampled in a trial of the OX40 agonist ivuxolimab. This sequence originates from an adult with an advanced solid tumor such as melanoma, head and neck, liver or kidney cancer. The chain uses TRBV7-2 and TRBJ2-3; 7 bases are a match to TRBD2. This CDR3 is CASSLAMGLGLSVYF. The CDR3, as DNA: TGTGCCAGCAGCTTAGCGATGGGACTGGGACTAAGCGTGTATTTT.